One and the same sample provided the 18 T cell receptor beta chains below, sequenced in a study of cytomegalovirus exposure and HLA in healthy donors. Assay used: immunoSEQ multiplex PCR; TCRdb lists only in-frame clones, some missing. In the table there are some 130,000 clones, approximately 92% of which are singletons. Sample: PBMCs. The source is a woman aged 18-29 years in good health and CMV-seronegative.

The chain uses TRBV5-1 and TRBJ1-1; 9 bases match TRBD1. The germline gives CDR1 SGHRS, CDR2 YFSETQ. V trimming: 4 bases; J trimming: 5 bases; junction bases outside the gene matches: 3. CDR3 length equals 13 residues. CDR3 protein: CASSPGTGTEAFF. CDR3 DNA sequence: TGCGCCAGCAGCCCCGGGACAGGGACTGAAGCTTTCTTT. Looking up the rest from reference TRBV5-1 and TRBJ1-1 gives the full variable domain: KAGVTQTPRYLIKTRGQQVTLSCSPISGHRSVSWYQQTPGQGLQFLFEYFSETQRNKGNFPGRFSGRQFSNSRSEMNVSTLELGDSALYLCASSPGTGTEAFFGQGTRLTVV.

This sequence joins TRBV6-5 and TRBJ2-2; TRBD1 agrees at 8 bases. Germline values: CDR1 MNHEY, CDR2 SVGAGI. The CDR3 contains 14 residues. J was trimmed by 1 base and V by 8 bases; bases with no gene match: 3. The CDR3 bases are TGTGCCAGCGGTGGACAGGGGAACACCGGGGAGCTGTTTTTT. This codes for CASGGQGNTGELFF.

V gene TRBV5-6 combines with J gene TRBJ2-3, with D perhaps matching TRBD1 (5 bases). V was cut by 0 bases and J by 4 bases, with 12 bases left in between. In germline, CDR1 is SGHDT, CDR2 YYEEEE. The CDR3 loop spans 15 amino acids. The CDR3 region has the DNA TGTGCCAGCAGCTTGGTAGGGGTCGGCGCAGATACGCAGTATTTT. Amino acids: CASSLVGVGADTQYF.

The rearrangement uses TRBV19 and TRBJ1-5, with 10 bases aligning to TRBD1. Germline CDR1 LNHDA, CDR2 SQIVND (reference sequence). Trimming took 7 bases from V and 11 from J; bases not matched to a gene: 8. The CDR3 covers 13 residues. CDR3 bases: TGTGCCAGTACTGGACAGGGGGTTAGGGCCCAGCATTTT. Protein: CASTGQGVRAQHF.

The gene calls are TRBV2 and TRBJ2-7; a possible D gene is TRBD1 (7 bases). The germline CDR1 and CDR2 sequences are SNHLY and FYNNEI. The germline V and J ends were trimmed by 10 bases and 6 bases, with 19 bases remaining between them. This CDR3 is built from 13 residues. In DNA form, the CDR3 reads TGTGCCACAGCGCGGAGGGGGCTTGTCGAGCAGTACTTC. As protein: CATARRGLVEQYF.

The chain has TRBV15 and TRBJ1-1; tentative D call: TRBD1 (5 bases). V lost 3 bases to trimming and J lost 5 bases, with 16 bases between them. The CDR3 extends over 15 amino acids. The V gene's germline CDR1 is LNHNV and CDR2 YYDKDF (reference sequence). In nucleotides, the CDR3 is TGTGCCACCAGCAGGGCCCTGGACGGGGGGACTGAAGCTTTCTTT. Protein: CATSRALDGGTEAFF.

The chain couples TRBV6-6 to TRBJ2-1; 11 positions match TRBD2. V lost 5 bases and J lost 8; bases outside the gene matches: 8. CDR3 length: 15 residues. CDR1 MNHNY and CDR2 SVGAGI come from the germline V gene (reference sequence). The CDR3 protein is CASSPASGGWDEQFF. The CDR3 bases are TGTGCCAGCAGTCCTGCTAGCGGGGGGTGGGATGAGCAGTTCTTC.

The V call is TRBV7-3, the J call TRBJ2-2; weak D call: TRBD1 (5 bases). Trimming removed 6 bases from V and 1 base from J, with 15 bases in between. The CDR3 totals 16 residues. Per the germline V gene, CDR1 is SGHTA and CDR2 is FQGTGA. The CDR3 coding sequence is TGTGCCAGCAGACATCGTGTGGGGCGGAACACCGGGGAGCTGTTTTTT. This encodes CASRHRVGRNTGELFF.

The chain has TRBV18 and TRBJ2-1; 7 nucleotides match TRBD1. The CDR3 runs to 13 residues. Germline lookup yields CDR1 KGHSH and CDR2 LQKENI. V gave up 3 bases and J gave up 7 bases; unmatched junction bases: 3. CDR3 protein: CASSPGQYNEQFF. In DNA form, the CDR3 reads TGTGCCAGCTCACCGGGACAGTATAATGAGCAGTTCTTC.

The rearrangement joins TRBV27 to TRBJ2-5, with 10 bases aligning to TRBD2. This CDR3 has 16 residues. Germline CDR1 is MNHEY and CDR2 is SMNVEV (reference sequence). V dropped 4 bases and J dropped 6; count of bases not matched to a gene: 11. CDR3 region: CASSSPTSGAGKTQYF. CDR3 coding DNA: TGTGCCAGCAGTTCCCCCACTAGCGGGGCGGGGAAGACCCAGTACTTC.

J is TRBJ1-3 and V is TRBV5-4, with D possibly being TRBD1 (5 bases). This CDR3 has 17 amino acids. Deletions cut 6 bases from V and 3 bases from J, with 22 bases between. Germline V gene sequence: CDR1 SGHNT, CDR2 YYREEE (reference sequence). The CDR3 nucleotides read TGTGCCAGCACCACTGGGAAAGGGGCGCGAAATGGAAACACCATATATTTT. It yields the protein CASTTGKGARNGNTIYF.

The gene calls are TRBV6-1 and TRBJ1-1; tentatively, D is TRBD1 (5 bases). CDR3 length equals 15 residues. The V and J ends lost 7 bases and 4 bases respectively, with 19 bases between them. Looked up from germline, CDR1 is MNHNS and CDR2 is SASEGT. The CDR3 DNA follows: TGTGCCAGCAAGGTGGAGGGGAGGTATGGCACTGAAGCTTTCTTT. It is translated as CASKVEGRYGTEAFF.

Written as DNA, the CDR3 is TGTGCCAGCAGCCGGACAGGGGTAGGAAACACCATATATTTT. Amino acid sequence: CASSRTGVGNTIYF. This rearrangement joins TRBV27 to TRBJ1-3, with TRBD1 matching 9 bases. The germline V gene encodes CDR1 MNHEY and CDR2 SMNVEV (reference sequence). V lost 6 bases, J lost 4 bases, and 4 bases stayed unmatched. This CDR3 has 14 residues.

The rearrangement links TRBV10-3 to TRBJ1-3; D gene ambiguous. V dropped 6 bases and J dropped 0 bases, with 9 bases sitting between them. The CDR3 covers 14 residues. Looked up from germline, CDR1 is ENHRY and CDR2 is SYGVKD. The CDR3 DNA reads TGTGCCATCAGGAACGCGAGCTCTGGAAACACCATATATTTT. Translated, it gives CAIRNASSGNTIYF.

This chain connects TRBV6-5 to TRBJ1-1; D uncertain. Trimming removed 0 bases at V and 0 bases at J, with 8 bases between. CDR3 length equals 15 residues. From germline, CDR1 is MNHEY and CDR2 SVGAGI. As DNA, the CDR3 is TGTGCCAGCAGTTACTCGGCAGGAATGAACACTGAAGCTTTCTTT. Translating gives CASSYSAGMNTEAFF.

V usage is TRBV19 and J usage is TRBJ1-1, with 10 bases lining up with TRBD1. The trim removed 4 bases at V and 6 bases at J, leaving 11 bases unmatched. The CDR3 spans 16 residues. CDR1 and CDR2 (germline): LNHDA, SQIVND (reference sequence). The CDR3 sequence is CASSRGSGQGISEAFF. For the CDR3, the DNA is TGTGCCAGTAGTAGAGGATCGGGACAGGGGATTTCTGAAGCTTTCTTT.

V is TRBV7-6 and J is TRBJ1-2; D might be TRBD1 (5 bases). The V end was cut by 0 bases, the J end by 4 bases, with 15 bases between. The CDR3 totals 16 residues. The germline gives CDR1 SGHVS, CDR2 FNYEAQ. The CDR3 region has the DNA TGTGCCAGCAGCTTAGCCGGATCGCAGGGCCGCTATGGCTACACCTTC. Amino acids: CASSLAGSQGRYGYTF.

This clone was detected only once. V gene TRBV7-9 combines with J gene TRBJ2-3, with 10 nucleotides matching TRBD1. The CDR3 covers 17 residues. Germline trimming cut 4 bases from V and 3 bases from J; bases unmatched to any gene: 10. Germline lookup yields CDR1 SEHNR and CDR2 FQNEAQ (reference sequence). Written as DNA, the CDR3 is TGTGCCAGCAGCTCGGAGCACCGGGACAGGGGAACAGATACGCAGTATTTT. This encodes CASSSEHRDRGTDTQYF.